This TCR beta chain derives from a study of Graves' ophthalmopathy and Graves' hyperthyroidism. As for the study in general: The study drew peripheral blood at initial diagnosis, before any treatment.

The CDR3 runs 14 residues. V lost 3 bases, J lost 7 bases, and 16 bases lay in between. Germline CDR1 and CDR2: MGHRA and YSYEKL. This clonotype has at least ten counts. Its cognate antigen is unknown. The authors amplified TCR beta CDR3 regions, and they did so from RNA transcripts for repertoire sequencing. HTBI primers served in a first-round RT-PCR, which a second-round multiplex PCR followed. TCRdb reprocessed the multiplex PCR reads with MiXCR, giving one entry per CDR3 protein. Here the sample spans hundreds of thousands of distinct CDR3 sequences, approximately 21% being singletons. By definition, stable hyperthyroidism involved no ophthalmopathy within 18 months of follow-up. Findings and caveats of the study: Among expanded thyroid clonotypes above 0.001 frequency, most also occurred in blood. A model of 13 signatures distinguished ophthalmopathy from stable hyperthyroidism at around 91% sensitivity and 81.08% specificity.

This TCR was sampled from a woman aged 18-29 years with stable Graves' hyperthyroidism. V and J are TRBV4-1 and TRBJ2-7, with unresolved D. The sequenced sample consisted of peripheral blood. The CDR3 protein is CASSHAGRVGEQYF. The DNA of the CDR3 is TGCGCCAGCAGCCACGCCGGACGGGTAGGAGAGCAGTACTTC.